Below are 27 T cell receptor beta chains sequenced from a single sample in a study of cytomegalovirus exposure and HLA in healthy donors. The PCR used 60 Vbeta and 13 Jbeta primers. Clones were read by immunoSEQ multiplex PCR, and TCRdb kept only the in-frame ones, dropping some. The table has over 100,000 clones, 63% seen once. Sequenced material: PBMCs. The receptors come from a man aged 40-50 years in good health and CMV-seropositive.

V and J are TRBV10-3 and TRBJ2-1, with D possibly TRBD2 on 5 matching bases. V shed 4 bases and J shed 5 bases, with 9 bases lying between them. This CDR3 is 13 amino acids long. Germline loops: CDR1 ENHRY, CDR2 SYGVKD. The CDR3 spells CAISVVGDNEQFF. In DNA form, the CDR3 reads TGTGCCATCAGTGTAGTCGGGGACAATGAGCAGTTCTTC.

There are a few counts of this clone. This chain joins TRBV5-1 and TRBJ1-2; weak D call: TRBD1 (6 bases). The germline V gene encodes CDR1 SGHRS and CDR2 YFSETQ. There are 13 residues in the CDR3. V was trimmed by 4 bases and J by 8 bases, leaving 15 bases between them. The CDR3 coding sequence is TGCGCCAGCAGCACACAGGGACGAGAAGGCTACACCTTC. Protein: CASSTQGREGYTF.

V and J are TRBV21-1 and TRBJ1-4; TRBD1, the D gene given by the table, was not confirmed from the DNA. TRBV21-1 is a known pseudogene. The CDR3 has 15 amino acids. CDR3 region: CASSSRTGSGEKLFF. DNA of the CDR3: TGTGCCAGCAGCAGCAGGACAGGGTCGGGTGAAAAACTGTTTTTT.

The rearrangement joins TRBV30 to TRBJ1-1, with D possibly matching TRBD1 (5 bases). Trimming took off 0 bases at V and 11 bases at J, with 13 bases between the two ends. Germline CDR1 reads GTSNPN; CDR2 reads SVGIG (reference sequence). The CDR3 is 12 residues long. The CDR3 protein is CAWSVQGARAFF. CDR3 bases: TGTGCCTGGAGTGTGCAGGGTGCGCGTGCTTTCTTT.

Judged by abundance, this clone is medium-sized. CDR3: CASSGQNVNTEAFF. CDR3 coding DNA: TGTGCCAGCAGCGGACAGAATGTGAACACTGAAGCTTTCTTT. The chain recombines TRBV5-8 with TRBJ1-1, with D possibly matching TRBD1 (6 bases). The CDR3 runs to 14 residues. V was pared by 4 bases and J by 0 bases, with 10 bases between. From germline, CDR1 is SGHTS and CDR2 YDEGEE.

As DNA, the CDR3 is TGTGCCAGCAGCTTAGACAGGGTCGTCGGCTACACCTTC. It specifies CASSLDRVVGYTF. The J gene is TRBJ1-2, the V gene TRBV5-4; 7 bases align to TRBD1. CDR1 and CDR2 from the germline V gene are SGHNT and YYREEE (reference sequence). CDR3 length: 13 residues. The trim removed 2 bases at V and 8 bases at J, leaving 6 bases unmatched.

In DNA, the CDR3 is TGTGCCAGCAGCGTAGCAGGGGGGTGGGGGACAGGGTCCTACAATGAGCAGTTCTTC. It codes for CASSVAGGWGTGSYNEQFF. The chain uses TRBV9 and TRBJ2-1; TRBD1 matches at 9 bases. The germline V gene encodes CDR1 SGDLS and CDR2 YYNGEE. This CDR3 contains 19 residues. V was clipped by 0 bases and J by 1 base; unmatched bases: 11.

This clone occurred a few times. CDR3 coding DNA: TGTGCCAGCAGCATTCGACAGGGGGCGGACACTGAAGCTTTCTTT. This translates into CASSIRQGADTEAFF. The rearrangement joins TRBV7-2 to TRBJ1-1, with 10 bases fitting TRBD1. V lost 5 bases, J lost 3 bases, and 6 bases stayed unmatched. Germline CDR1 SGHTA, CDR2 FQGNSA. The CDR3 extends over 15 amino acids.

V gene TRBV28 combines with J gene TRBJ2-1, with TRBD1 matching over 9 bases. Germline V CDR1 and CDR2: MDHEN, SYDVKM. V shed 4 bases, J shed 4 bases, and the junction held 8 bases outside the gene matches. The length of the CDR3 is 16 residues. CDR3 DNA sequence: TGTGCCAGCAGTTCCCTGGGACAGGGTGGTTACAATGAGCAGTTCTTC. It codes for CASSSLGQGGYNEQFF.

This clone has more than one count but fewer than ten. The chain carries TRBV19 and TRBJ2-3, with TRBD1 matching 7 bases. Germline assignment: CDR1 LNHDA and CDR2 SQIVND (reference sequence). The CDR3 is made up of 15 amino acids. V gave up 2 bases and J gave up 1 base; unmatched junction bases: 3. The CDR3 sequence is CASSIRGTGTDTQYF. In DNA form, the CDR3 reads TGTGCCAGTAGTATAAGGGGGACAGGCACAGATACGCAGTATTTT.

This clone was seen a handful of times. The rearrangement links TRBV11-2 to TRBJ2-1; 10 positions match TRBD2. The CDR3 runs to 19 residues. CDR1 is SGHAT and CDR2 is FQNNGV in the germline V gene. V was clipped by 1 base and J by 7 bases; unmatched bases: 16. The CDR3 sequence: CASSLVRSSGRARRNEQFF. The CDR3 nucleotides read TGTGCCAGCAGCTTAGTGCGGTCCAGCGGGAGGGCCCGTAGAAATGAGCAGTTCTTC.

V gene TRBV6-4 combines with J gene TRBJ1-3, with D tentatively TRBD1 (6 bases). CDR3 length equals 15 residues. Between the trimmed V and J ends, which lost 6 bases and 4 bases, there was a span of 16 bases. Per germline, CDR1 MRHNA and CDR2 SNTAGT. CDR3 protein: CASSAGTTPGNTIYF. The CDR3 region has the DNA TGTGCCAGCAGCGCCGGGACAACGCCGGGAAACACCATATATTTT.

This clone occurred once. The chain combines TRBV7-9 with TRBJ2-1, with TRBD2 identical over 14 bases. Per the germline V gene, CDR1 is SEHNR and CDR2 is FQNEAQ (reference sequence). Trimming at V came to 1 base and at J to 15 bases, leaving 5 bases not matched to a gene. This CDR3 spans 14 amino acids. CDR3 sequence: CASSLGTSGRTGFF. CDR3 nucleotides: TGTGCCAGCAGCTTAGGGACTAGCGGGAGGACCGGGTTCTTC.

The chain is built from TRBV27 and TRBJ1-3; D not certain. V lost 7 bases to trimming and J lost 4 bases, with 14 bases between them. Germline CDR1 and CDR2: MNHEY and SMNVEV (reference sequence). There are 14 residues in the CDR3. The CDR3 reads CASTILRSGNTIYF. The DNA of the CDR3 is TGTGCCAGCACCATACTTAGATCGGGAAACACCATATATTTT.

The CDR3 region has the DNA TGTGCCAGCATCATTAGGGGGGGGCCCTACAATGAGCAGTTCTTC. It codes for CASIIRGGPYNEQFF. The genes are TRBV7-9 and TRBJ2-1; D may be TRBD2 (7 bases). Trimming stripped 7 bases from V and 2 bases from J, with 15 bases between. Looked up from germline, CDR1 is SEHNR and CDR2 is FQNEAQ (reference sequence). This CDR3 comprises 15 residues.

The V gene is TRBV27, the J gene TRBJ2-3; 10 bases agree with TRBD2. The CDR3 sequence is 15 residues long. The ends lost 6 bases at V and 2 bases at J; junction bases unmatched: 5. Germline CDR1 is MNHEY and CDR2 is SMNVEV (reference sequence). The CDR3 region is CASRAGGRYTDTQYF. CDR3 nucleotide sequence: TGTGCCAGCAGAGCGGGGGGGAGATACACAGATACGCAGTATTTT.

The chain carries TRBV7-9 and TRBJ2-5; D is possibly TRBD1 (6 bases). The CDR3 loop spans 16 amino acids. V shed 1 base and J shed 1 base, with 13 bases lying between them. Germline V gene lookup returns CDR1 SEHNR and CDR2 FQNEAQ (reference sequence). This chain's CDR3 is CASSLEAGALQETQYF. CDR3 nucleotide sequence: TGTGCCAGCAGCTTAGAGGCAGGGGCGCTCCAAGAGACCCAGTACTTC.

The chain carries TRBV28 and TRBJ1-5, with 8 bases fitting TRBD1. Unmatched junction bases numbered 6, after V lost 5 bases and J lost 3 bases. This CDR3 contains 15 residues. Germline V gives CDR1 MDHEN, CDR2 SYDVKM. For the CDR3, the DNA is TGTGCCAGCAGTCAAAGGACAGGGTACAATCAGCCCCAGCATTTT. This translates into CASSQRTGYNQPQHF.

This clone was observed a few times. V gene TRBV5-1 combines with J gene TRBJ1-1; 7 bases are shared with TRBD1. Germline trimming cut 6 bases from V and 6 bases from J; bases unmatched to any gene: 8. The CDR3 covers 13 residues. Germline V gene data show CDR1 as SGHRS and CDR2 as YFSETQ. The CDR3 coding sequence is TGCGCCAGCACCCTCCGGGACAGAGCTGAAGCTTTCTTT. It yields the protein CASTLRDRAEAFF.

The V and J genes are TRBV5-1 and TRBJ1-1; 12 bases map to TRBD1. With V trimmed by 4 bases and J by 5 bases, 9 bases remained unmatched. This CDR3 region has 16 residues. Germline V gene data show CDR1 as SGHRS and CDR2 as YFSETQ. The CDR3 here is CASSGPGQGAGTEAFF. CDR3 bases: TGCGCCAGCAGCGGGCCGGGACAGGGGGCGGGGACTGAAGCTTTCTTT.

This chain links TRBV18 with TRBJ1-4, with 7 nucleotides matching TRBD1. Unmatched junction bases numbered 8, after V lost 3 bases and J lost 7 bases. The CDR3 has 15 amino acids. CDR1 and CDR2 (germline): KGHSH, LQKENI. In DNA, the CDR3 is TGTGCCAGCTCACCCCTGCAGGGGGTAGTTGAAAAACTGTTTTTT. Protein product: CASSPLQGVVEKLFF.

The chain links TRBV18 to TRBJ2-3; 7 bases are shared with TRBD1. The CDR3 covers 14 residues. From germline, CDR1 is KGHSH and CDR2 LQKENI. V trimming: 3 bases; J trimming: 6 bases; junction bases outside the gene matches: 6. The CDR3 bases are TGTGCCAGCTCACCGCTACAGGGGCCCGATACGCAGTATTTT. Protein product: CASSPLQGPDTQYF.

CDR3 in amino acids: CASQQGMVTRLSNQPQHF. CDR3 coding DNA: TGTGCCAGCCAGCAGGGAATGGTGACCCGATTGAGCAATCAGCCCCAGCATTTT. The rearrangement links TRBV28 to TRBJ1-5; a weak D match, TRBD1 (5 bases). This CDR3 is built from 18 residues. The V gene's germline CDR1 is MDHEN and CDR2 SYDVKM. V dropped 8 bases and J dropped 1 base, with 24 bases sitting between them.

This clone was seen only a few times. The CDR3 loop reads CASSEAGTSARNTGELFF. The CDR3 coding sequence is TGCGCCAGCAGCGAGGCCGGGACTAGCGCTCGGAACACCGGGGAGCTGTTTTTT. The chain carries TRBV5-1 and TRBJ2-2; 10 bases are a match to TRBD2. Germline V CDR1 and CDR2: SGHRS, YFSETQ. V was pared by 4 bases and J by 1 base, with 10 bases of the junction left unmatched. The CDR3 totals 18 residues.

The CDR3, as DNA: TGTGCCAGCAGCGTAGTGCTAGCGGGGGGGCCCGATGAGCAGTTCTTC. It codes for CASSVVLAGGPDEQFF. The chain employs TRBV9 and TRBJ2-1; 12 bases match TRBD2. V dropped 0 bases and J dropped 8; count of bases not matched to a gene: 6. The CDR3 contains 16 residues. The germline V gene encodes CDR1 SGDLS and CDR2 YYNGEE.

The chain joins TRBV19 to TRBJ1-5; D gene ambiguous. The ends were cut back, 4 bases at V and 5 bases at J, with 15 bases in the middle. This CDR3 is 15 amino acids long. Germline V gene sequence: CDR1 LNHDA, CDR2 SQIVND (reference sequence). Here the CDR3 reads CASSSGVSGDQPQHF. The DNA for the CDR3 is TGTGCCAGTAGTAGTGGAGTCTCGGGAGATCAGCCCCAGCATTTT.

This sequence joins TRBV5-4 and TRBJ2-7; 10 bases match TRBD1. CDR1 and CDR2 from the germline V gene are SGHNT and YYREEE (reference sequence). Trimming cost V 2 bases and J 4 bases; bases outside gene matches: 6. This CDR3 is built from 15 residues. The CDR3, as DNA: TGTGCCAGCAGCTTCGGACAGGGGGGATTATACGAGCAGTACTTC. Its translation: CASSFGQGGLYEQYF. The complete variable domain, with remaining parts taken from reference TRBV5-4 and TRBJ2-7, reads ETGVTQSPTHLIKTRGQQVTLRCSSQSGHNTVSWYQQALGQGPQFIFQYYREEENGRGNFPPRFSGLQFPNYSSELNVNALELDDSALYLCASSFGQGGLYEQYFGPGTRLTVT.